This TCR beta chain was observed in a study of T cell responses to AZD1222 COVID-19 vaccine. Measured with immunoSEQ multiplex PCR; TCRdb has only the in-frame clones, and not every one. The data show some 100,000 clones, around 87% seen once. The CDR3 consists of 15 residues. CDR1 is SGDLS, CDR2 YYNGEE, per germline. Trimming shortened V by 4 bases and J by 0 bases, and 11 bases separated the two germline ends. The starting material was peripheral blood, obtained 28 days after the second AZD1222 dose. The clonotype comes from an adult who received the AZD1222 COVID-19 vaccine. V and J are TRBV9 and TRBJ1-5, with D hard to call. The CDR3 sequence is CASSPKPGSNQPQHF. CDR3 DNA sequence: TGTGCCAGCAGCCCTAAGCCCGGTAGCAATCAGCCCCAGCATTTT.